These 8 T cell receptor beta chains were all obtained from the same sample, sequenced in a study of cytomegalovirus exposure and HLA in healthy donors. It was with 60 Vbeta and 13 Jbeta primers that the PCR ran. Assay used: immunoSEQ multiplex PCR; TCRdb lists only in-frame clones, some missing. The sample consists of 130,000 to 150,000 clones, over 70% of them appearing once. Material for sequencing was PBMCs. These TCRs come from a male donor in good health and CMV-seronegative.

The V gene is TRBV7-9, the J gene TRBJ1-1; 7 bases agree with TRBD1. This CDR3 is 12 amino acids long. Losses at the gene ends were 5 bases for V and 4 bases for J; bases not matched to a gene: 1. The germline V gene encodes CDR1 SEHNR and CDR2 FQNEAQ (reference sequence). CDR3 in amino acids: CASSRDSTEAFF. CDR3 sequence (DNA): TGTGCCAGCAGCCGGGACAGCACTGAAGCTTTCTTT.

The chain joins TRBV7-2 to TRBJ2-2; D is possibly TRBD1 (5 bases). The CDR3 covers 13 residues. Germline CDR1 and CDR2: SGHTA and FQGNSA. Trimming removed 5 bases at V and 5 bases at J, with 9 bases between. CDR3 in DNA: TGTGCCAGCAGCACCAGACAGACCGGGGAGCTGTTTTTT. It translates to CASSTRQTGELFF.

This clone was counted only a few times. The chain is built from TRBV6-1 and TRBJ1-6, with D tentatively TRBD1 (6 bases). V lost 2 bases and J lost 9, with 11 bases in between. The CDR3 covers 14 residues. The germline gives CDR1 MNHNS, CDR2 SASEGT. The CDR3 loop reads CASSETGFPSPLHF. The CDR3 DNA follows: TGTGCCAGCAGTGAAACAGGGTTTCCTTCACCCCTCCACTTT.

The chain couples TRBV18 to TRBJ2-7, with D unclear. V shed 1 base and J shed 5 bases, with 9 bases lying between them. The germline V gene encodes CDR1 KGHSH and CDR2 LQKENI. CDR3 length: 13 residues. The CDR3 loop reads CASSPQRFHEQYF. Written as DNA, the CDR3 is TGTGCCAGCTCACCACAGAGGTTCCACGAGCAGTACTTC.

This sequence joins TRBV4-1 and TRBJ1-4; the D gene is possibly TRBD1 (6 bases). Looked up from germline, CDR1 is MGHRA and CDR2 is YSYEKL. This CDR3 spans 16 amino acids. V dropped 6 bases and J dropped 8 bases, with 22 bases sitting between them. CDR3 sequence: CASRPSGQGSWEKLFF. CDR3 coding DNA: TGCGCCAGCAGGCCATCGGGCCAGGGGAGTTGGGAAAAACTGTTTTTT.

V usage is TRBV5-4 and J usage is TRBJ2-2; D possibly corresponds to TRBD1 (5 bases). CDR1 and CDR2 (germline): SGHNT, YYREEE (reference sequence). The CDR3 runs 15 residues. Trimming took off 0 bases at V and 1 base at J, with 7 bases between the two ends. The chain's CDR3 is CASSLGQGNTGELFF. The CDR3 nucleotides are TGTGCCAGCAGCTTGGGGCAGGGGAACACCGGGGAGCTGTTTTTT.

The chain recombines TRBV29-1 with TRBJ1-2; 7 nucleotides match TRBD1. Germline CDR1 and CDR2: SQVTM and ANQGSEA. The CDR3 consists of 13 residues. V was clipped by 4 bases and J by 0 bases; unmatched bases: 2. The CDR3 region is CSVVGGANYGYTF. As DNA, the CDR3 is TGCAGCGTTGTAGGGGGCGCTAACTATGGCTACACCTTC.

The V and J genes are TRBV21-1 and TRBJ2-7; TRBD1 is taken as the D call from the table, unchecked against the DNA. TRBV21-1 is classified as a pseudogene. This CDR3 region has 14 residues. The CDR3 region is CASSKDYRGHEQYF. The CDR3 DNA sequence: TGTGCCAGCAGCAAAGACTACAGGGGCCACGAGCAGTACTTC.